Presented here are 5 T cell receptor beta chains from one specimen sequenced in a study of cytomegalovirus exposure and HLA in healthy donors. 13 Jbeta primers and 60 Vbeta primers were used for the PCR. Using immunoSEQ multiplex PCR, the repertoire was profiled, and TCRdb retains in-frame clones only, with some absent. The data contain roughly 240,000 clones, more than 75% of them singletons. Sequenced: PBMCs. These receptors all come from a woman aged 40 to 55 in good health and CMV-seropositive.

The rearrangement joins TRBV7-7 to TRBJ2-5; 7 nucleotides line up with TRBD1. The CDR3 is 12 amino acids. Germline CDR1 is SSHAT and CDR2 is FNYEAQ (reference sequence). V dropped 5 bases and J dropped 6; count of bases not matched to a gene: 3. CDR3 bases: TGTGCCAGCAGCGCGGACAGGCAGACCCAGTACTTC. This encodes CASSADRQTQYF. Together with reference TRBV7-7 and TRBJ2-5, the CDR3 gives the full variable domain: GAGVSQSPRYKVTKRGQDVTLRCDPISSHATLYWYQQALGQGPEFLTYFNYEAQPDKSGLPSDRFSAERPEGSISTLTIQRTEQRDSAMYRCASSADRQTQYFGPGTRLLVL.

This rearrangement joins TRBV30 to TRBJ1-2; 9 nucleotides agree with TRBD1. This CDR3 region has 12 residues. Germline CDR1 and CDR2: GTSNPN and SVGIG (reference sequence). V lost 6 bases to trimming and J lost 4 bases; unmatched junction nucleotides: 3. CDR3 amino acids: CACSQGAYGYTF. DNA for the CDR3: TGTGCCTGTTCACAGGGGGCCTATGGCTACACCTTC.

The V call is TRBV2, the J call TRBJ1-6; 7 bases map to TRBD1. Germline V gene lookup returns CDR1 SNHLY and CDR2 FYNNEI. Trimming at V came to 4 bases and at J to 9 bases, leaving 9 bases not matched to a gene. The CDR3 contains 15 residues. The CDR3 is CASSANTGASSPLHF. CDR3 bases: TGTGCCAGCAGTGCAAATACAGGGGCGTCTTCACCCCTCCACTTT.

The chain couples TRBV28 to TRBJ1-1, with D hard to call. Trimming shortened V by 2 bases and J by 3 bases, and 10 bases separated the two germline ends. Per germline, CDR1 MDHEN and CDR2 SYDVKM. The CDR3 sequence is 14 residues long. CDR3 sequence: CASSLSFGDTEAFF. CDR3 bases: TGTGCCAGCAGTTTAAGCTTCGGGGACACTGAAGCTTTCTTT.

J is TRBJ2-5 and V is TRBV30; 9 nucleotides align to TRBD1. The CDR3 length is 14 residues. Germline CDR1 and CDR2: GTSNPN and SVGIG (reference sequence). Trimming cost V 3 bases and J 5 bases; bases outside gene matches: 7. The CDR3 DNA sequence: TGTGCCTGGAGGGTAACAGGGGGCAGGGAGACCCAGTACTTC. Protein sequence: CAWRVTGGRETQYF. Based on the CDR3 plus reference TRBV30 and TRBJ2-5, the full variable domain is SQTIHQWPATLVQPVGSPLSLECTVEGTSNPNLYWYRQAAGRGLQLLFYSVGIGQISSEVPQNLSASRPQDRQFILSSKKLLLSDSGFYLCAWRVTGGRETQYFGPGTRLLVL.